This T cell receptor (beta chain) was captured in a study of T cell changes during pregnancy in multiple sclerosis. Method: immunoSEQ multiplex PCR; TCRdb's copy keeps in-frame clones and lacks some. The repertoire has fewer than 55,000 clones, roughly 90% of them found once; the top ten carry approximately 5%. Germline CDR1 and CDR2: SGHNT and YENEEA. After removal of 5 bases from V and 8 bases from J, the junction contained 8 bases not matched to a gene. The CDR3 consists of 16 residues. V usage is TRBV11-3 and J usage is TRBJ2-1, with 14 nucleotides matching TRBD2. Sequencing used peripheral blood, obtained in the second trimester of pregnancy. The TCR was taken from a female donor in good health, enrolled as a control in a pregnancy study. For the CDR3, the DNA is TGTGCCAGCAGCCTAGCGACTAGCGGGAGGGCGCATGAGCAGTTCTTC. Residues: CASSLATSGRAHEQFF.